This TCR beta chain came from a study of technical replicates of blood from a few donors. The CDR3 sequence is 14 residues long. The germline V gene has CDR1 SGHTA and CDR2 FQGNSA. The V end lost 3 bases, the J end lost 3 bases, and 12 bases lay between the germline ends. Only in-frame clones appear in the TCRdb table, and some are missing; sequencing was by immunoSEQ multiplex PCR. The sample shows about 67,000 clones, nearly 98% of them seen only once. This receptor was taken from a human donor in good health. The chain employs TRBV7-2 and TRBJ2-7, with D perhaps matching TRBD2 (5 bases). Sequencing was carried out using T cells isolated from PBMCs. The DNA of the CDR3 is TGTGCCAGCAGCTTTGGAGCGGCCGACTACGAGCAGTACTTC. It yields the protein CASSFGAADYEQYF.